These 10 T cell receptor beta chains were all obtained from the same sample, sequenced in a study of identical twins. TCRdb used MiXCR to reprocess the 5' RACE reads, holding one entry per CDR3 protein. In the table there are a few hundred thousand distinct CDR3 sequences, 9% to 15% of which are singletons. Another study also made use of these data, one on yellow fever vaccine responses in identical twins.

The specimen sequenced was CD8+ T cells sorted from blood. These receptor sequences come from a woman under 30 in good health.

This clonotype was counted ten times or more. The V gene is TRBV5-5, the J gene TRBJ2-1; 8 bases align to TRBD2. From germline, CDR1 is SGHKS and CDR2 YYEKEE (reference sequence). The V segment lost 1 base and the J segment 6 bases; nucleotides outside the gene matches: 0. The CDR3 spans 13 residues. The CDR3 nucleotides are TGTGCCAGCAGCTTGCTAGCGGGCAATGAGCAGTTCTTC. This gives the protein CASSLLAGNEQFF.

The V and J genes are TRBV27 and TRBJ2-7; D possibly corresponds to TRBD2 (5 bases). V was clipped by 5 bases and J by 7 bases, with 9 bases between them. The germline CDR1 and CDR2 sequences are MNHEY and SMNVEV (reference sequence). The CDR3 contains 11 residues. CDR3 sequence (DNA): TGTGCCAGCAGTAAATCGGGGGAGCAGTACTTC. Protein sequence: CASSKSGEQYF.

The chain combines TRBV6-4 with TRBJ2-2; D unresolved. Trimming took off 2 bases at V and 3 bases at J, with 7 bases between the two ends. The CDR3 has 14 amino acids. Germline V gene data show CDR1 as MRHNA and CDR2 as SNTAGT. The CDR3 sequence: CASSDGKDTGELFF. Written as DNA, the CDR3 is TGTGCCAGCAGTGACGGGAAGGACACCGGGGAGCTGTTTTTT.

This clonotype was seen a handful of times. The rearrangement joins TRBV28 to TRBJ1-2; maybe TRBD1 (6 bases). Germline CDR1 is MDHEN and CDR2 is SYDVKM. Trimming shortened V by 3 bases and J by 5 bases, and 19 bases separated the two germline ends. The CDR3 runs to 16 residues. This chain's CDR3 is CASSFLMGGQEYGYTF. DNA for the CDR3: TGTGCCAGCAGTTTCCTCATGGGGGGGCAGGAGTATGGCTACACCTTC.

The V and J genes are TRBV7-9 and TRBJ2-7, with D uncertain. The CDR3 loop spans 12 amino acids. Germline CDR1 and CDR2: SEHNR and FQNEAQ (reference sequence). V was cut by 5 bases and J by 1 base, with 6 bases left in between. The DNA of the CDR3 is TGTGCCAGCAGCACGGAATCCTACGAGCAGTACTTC. It yields the protein CASSTESYEQYF.

V is TRBV15 and J is TRBJ2-7, with 7 nucleotides matching TRBD1. The CDR3 sequence is 15 residues long. The germline gives CDR1 LNHNV, CDR2 YYDKDF (reference sequence). The ends lost 6 bases at V and 0 bases at J; junction bases unmatched: 8. The CDR3 sequence: CATSEGTVISYEQYF. The CDR3 DNA reads as TGTGCCACCAGTGAAGGGACAGTCATCTCCTACGAGCAGTACTTC.

This chain connects TRBV7-9 to TRBJ2-7; D tentatively fits TRBD1 or TRBD2 (5 bases each). The CDR3 is 13 amino acids. CDR1 SEHNR and CDR2 FQNEAQ come from the germline V gene (reference sequence). V was shortened by 4 bases and J by 5 bases, with 12 bases between the two germline ends. Here the CDR3 reads CASSSPGRNEQYF. As DNA, the CDR3 is TGTGCCAGCAGCTCACCGGGACGCAACGAGCAGTACTTC.

This clonotype was recorded a few times. V is TRBV20-1 and J is TRBJ2-1; possible D gene TRBD2, 7 bases. With 5 bases removed from V and 6 bases from J, the gap between germline ends came to 17 bases. This CDR3 is 14 amino acids long. Germline V gene sequence: CDR1 DFQATT, CDR2 SNEGSKA (reference sequence). The CDR3: CSAPRGAPVNEQFF. CDR3 DNA sequence: TGCAGTGCTCCACGGGGGGCCCCGGTCAATGAGCAGTTCTTC.

The V call is TRBV12-3 or TRBV12-4, the J call TRBJ2-2; tentatively, D is TRBD2 (5 bases). The CDR3 covers 15 residues. The germline V and J ends were trimmed by 7 bases and 0 bases, with 12 bases remaining between them. The CDR3 here is CASTLGSANTGELFF. CDR3 coding DNA: TGTGCCAGCACCCTAGGTAGCGCGAACACCGGGGAGCTGTTTTTT.

This rearrangement joins TRBV20-1 to TRBJ2-2; D not resolved. The V and J ends lost 0 bases and 6 bases respectively, with 14 bases between them. CDR1 is DFQATT and CDR2 is SNEGSKA in the germline V gene (reference sequence). The CDR3 consists of 15 residues. CDR3 region: CSARDHSGSAGELFF. The DNA of the CDR3 is TGCAGTGCTAGAGATCATTCCGGCAGCGCCGGGGAGCTGTTTTTT.